These T cell receptor beta chains were read from a single sample in a study of shared clonotypes between healthy human individuals. Using immunoSEQ multiplex PCR, the repertoire was profiled, and TCRdb retains in-frame clones only, with some absent. The sample lists some 450,000 clones, roughly four fifths seen once, with around 12% in the top ten. The specimen sequenced was PBMCs. The source of these receptors is a woman aged 35 to 49 in good health. Some clones in this sample may be carry-over from other donors' samples. CDR3s include the opening cysteine and the closing phenylalanine or tryptophan. The D gene is left open where the match is weak. Some rows mark clone size as missing; the rest say once, few, many or name a class of expanded clone.

>-|-|TRBJ2-1|TRBV19|14
CASSIRSVDNEQFF
TGTGCCAGTAGTATACGGAGTGTGGATAATGAGCAGTTCTTC
>many|TRBD2|TRBJ2-3|TRBV7-3|15
CASSSTSLRGDTQYF
TGTGCCAGCAGCTCGACTAGCCTGAGGGGAGATACGCAGTATTTT
>-|TRBD1|TRBJ1-2|TRBV19|15
CASRGTGGANYGYTF
TGTGCCAGTAGGGGGACAGGGGGCGCGAACTATGGCTACACCTTC
>-|-|TRBJ1-6|TRBV11-2|13
CASSSVGVSPLHF
TGTGCCAGCAGCTCAGTGGGGGTCTCACCCCTCCACTTT
>-|-|TRBJ1-4|TRBV6-1|15
CASSASLVLHEKLFF
TGTGCCAGCAGTGCTTCCCTAGTCCTCCATGAAAAACTGTTTTTT
>-|TRBD2|TRBJ2-2|TRBV4-3|17
CASSRGAGGFNTGELFF
TGCGCCAGCAGCCGCGGAGCGGGAGGATTTAACACCGGGGAGCTGTTTTTT
>once|-|TRBJ2-3|TRBV11-3|15
CASSLGGTPTDTQYF
TGTGCCAGCAGCTTAGGAGGGACACCCACAGATACGCAGTATTTT
>-|TRBD2|TRBJ2-7|TRBV7-2|14
CASTTPGTTYEQYF
TGTGCCAGCACCACCCCCGGGACTACCTACGAGCAGTACTTC
>-|-|TRBJ2-7|TRBV5-5|15
CASSSPTEYIYEQYF
TGTGCCAGCAGCTCTCCGACCGAATATATCTACGAGCAGTACTTC
>-|TRBD1|TRBJ2-1|TRBV2|15
CASSEGRGLNNEQFF
TGTGCCAGCAGTGAGGGCAGGGGGCTGAACAATGAGCAGTTCTTC
>-|-|TRBJ2-2|TRBV7-8|13
CASRRRGVGELFF
TGTGCCAGCAGACGGAGAGGGGTCGGGGAGCTGTTTTTT
>-|TRBD2|TRBJ2-7|TRBV27|14
CASTSKREVYEQYF
TGTGCCAGCACCTCTAAGCGGGAGGTCTACGAGCAGTACTTC
>-|TRBD2|TRBJ2-3|TRBV5-1|17
CASSLLGLAGVGDTQYF
TGCGCCAGCAGCCTCCTTGGGCTAGCGGGAGTGGGGGATACGCAGTATTTT
>-|TRBD1|TRBJ1-1|TRBV5-1|15
CASSLRTGMNTEAFF
TGCGCCAGCAGCTTACGGACAGGGATGAACACTGAAGCTTTCTTT
>few|TRBD2|TRBJ2-1|TRBV5-1|17
CASSNSALAGGTNEQFF
TGCGCCAGCAGCAACTCTGCGCTAGCGGGAGGGACCAATGAGCAGTTCTTC
>-|-|TRBJ1-5|TRBV5-1|15
CASSLGVGSNQPQHF
TGCGCCAGCAGCTTGGGAGTAGGGAGCAATCAGCCCCAGCATTTT
>-|-|TRBJ1-4|TRBV18|16
CASSPNPGEANEKLFF
TGTGCCAGCTCACCGAACCCAGGGGAGGCTAATGAAAAACTGTTTTTT
>-|TRBD1|TRBJ2-7|TRBV5-1|12
CASSLDRGEQYF
TGCGCCAGCAGCTTGGACAGGGGTGAGCAGTACTTC
>-|-|TRBJ2-2|TRBV11-2|16
CASSLEPHPTGGELFF
TGTGCCAGCAGCTTAGAGCCTCACCCCACAGGGGGGGAGCTGTTTTTT
>-|TRBD1|TRBJ1-1|TRBV20-1|11
CSARTGQVAFF
TGCAGTGCTAGGACGGGACAGGTGGCTTTCTTT
>-|-|TRBJ2-1|TRBV15|15
CATSRESGPYNEQFF
TGTGCCACCAGCAGAGAAAGCGGGCCTTACAATGAGCAGTTCTTC
>-|TRBD2|TRBJ2-1|TRBV27|16
CASSPRLAGGFNEQFF
TGTGCCAGCAGTCCCCGCCTAGCGGGAGGGTTCAATGAGCAGTTCTTC
>many|TRBD1|TRBJ1-5|TRBV10-2|12
CASRDRDQPQHF
TGCGCCAGCAGGGACAGGGATCAGCCCCAGCATTTT
>-|-|TRBJ1-1|TRBV5-1|13
CASSQQQNTEAFF
TGCGCCAGCAGCCAACAGCAGAACACTGAAGCTTTCTTT
>few|TRBD1|TRBJ2-2|TRBV18|15
CASSPRDSNTGELFF
TGTGCCAGCTCACCCCGGGACAGCAACACCGGGGAGCTGTTTTTT
>-|TRBD1|TRBJ2-3|TRBV5-4|16
CASSLGQGTPTDTQYF
TGTGCCAGCAGCTTGGGACAGGGGACGCCCACAGATACGCAGTATTTT